This T cell receptor (beta chain) was retrieved from a study of blood T cells in healthy people across ages. This clonotype was detected many times. Trimming stripped 2 bases from V and 6 bases from J, with 17 bases between. From germline, CDR1 is MNHEY and CDR2 SVGAGI. The CDR3 is made up of 15 amino acids. A J-beta primer mix and a sample-barcoded 5' primer were used in a second PCR of roughly 6 to 11 cycles. Each CDR3 protein gets one entry after TCRdb re-called the 5' RACE reads with MiXCR. The sample holds 1.2 million to 1.5 million distinct CDR3 sequences, around 59% seen once. Healthy Caucasian individuals from Russia aged about 6 to 100 served as donors. Isolating PBMCs gave at least 6 million of these cells per sample.

Material: blood. The chain has TRBV6-5 and TRBJ2-7; D is ambiguous. This sequence originates from a man aged 18 to 30 in good health. The DNA for the CDR3 is TGTGCCAGCAGTTACGGAGTTGAGACAACCTCCGAGCAGTACTTC. Amino acid sequence: CASSYGVETTSEQYF.